These 23 T cell receptor beta chains came from one sample sequenced in a study of blood T cell repertoires in COVID-19. Here immunoSEQ multiplex PCR was the method, and the copy in TCRdb shows in-frame clones only, minus some. The repertoire holds 95,000 to 100,000 clones, less than 85% seen once, with 1.5% to 2% in the top ten. Sequencing was performed on peripheral blood. Source of these receptors: a woman in her 70s with active or convalescent COVID-19.

CDR3 loop: CASSLSSGTGANVLTF. The CDR3, as DNA: TGTGCCAGCAGCTTAAGTTCGGGTACTGGGGCCAACGTCCTGACTTTC. The genes are TRBV7-3 and TRBJ2-6; D call uncertain. The ends were cut back, 1 base at V and 2 bases at J, with 9 bases in the middle. Germline lookup yields CDR1 SGHTA and CDR2 FQGTGA. The CDR3 runs 16 residues.

The chain uses TRBV11-3 and TRBJ2-7, with 7 bases fitting TRBD1. Germline V gives CDR1 SGHNT, CDR2 YENEEA. V dropped 5 bases and J dropped 5; count of bases not matched to a gene: 9. This CDR3 contains 14 residues. The CDR3 nucleotides read TGTGCCAGCAGCCTAAACTACAGGGGTGACGAGCAGTACTTC. Its protein product is CASSLNYRGDEQYF.

The chain couples TRBV12-5 to TRBJ1-1; D possibly corresponds to TRBD1 (6 bases). Germline assignment: CDR1 LGHNT and CDR2 FRNRAP. There are 13 residues in the CDR3. For the CDR3, the DNA is TGTGCCATGGGGGGGGCGCGTGGGACTGAAGCTTTCTTT. Its translation: CAMGGARGTEAFF.

The rearrangement joins TRBV28 to TRBJ2-2; D is undetermined. With 10 bases removed from V and 2 bases from J, the gap between germline ends came to 11 bases. Germline lookup yields CDR1 MDHEN and CDR2 SYDVKM. This CDR3 is 13 amino acids long. CDR3 residues: CATQGSNTGELFF. The CDR3 coding sequence is TGTGCCACCCAAGGTAGCAACACCGGGGAGCTGTTTTTT.

CDR3 coding DNA: TGTGCCAGCAGCTTCGGCGGGAGGGGCCGGGAGACCCAGTACTTC. Translating it yields CASSFGGRGRETQYF. This sequence joins TRBV11-2 and TRBJ2-5; TRBD2 matches at 9 bases. The CDR3 is made up of 15 amino acids. V gave up 3 bases and J gave up 5 bases; unmatched junction bases: 7. Germline CDR1 reads SGHAT; CDR2 reads FQNNGV. Together with reference TRBV11-2 and TRBJ2-5, the CDR3 gives the full variable domain: EAGVAQSPRYKIIEKRQSVAFWCNPISGHATLYWYQQILGQGPKLLIQFQNNGVVDDSQLPKDRFSAERLKGVDSTLKIQPAKLEDSAVYLCASSFGGRGRETQYFGPGTRLLVL.

This chain uses TRBV7-2 with TRBJ2-5; 11 nucleotides agree with TRBD2. Germline V gives CDR1 SGHTA, CDR2 FQGNSA. The CDR3 consists of 14 residues. With 6 bases clipped from V and 3 bases from J, the junction kept 3 bases outside the gene matches. CDR3: CASRISGGEETQYF. In nucleotides, the CDR3 is TGTGCCAGCAGAATTAGCGGGGGGGAAGAGACCCAGTACTTC.

V is TRBV27 and J is TRBJ1-6; 7 nucleotides line up with TRBD1. This CDR3 is built from 14 residues. Unmatched junction bases numbered 5, after V lost 3 bases and J lost 9 bases. CDR1 and CDR2 from the germline V gene are MNHEY and SMNVEV (reference sequence). The DNA for the CDR3 is TGTGCCAGCAGTTTTCAGGGGGTCGGTTCACCCCTCCACTTT. It yields the protein CASSFQGVGSPLHF.

The chain is built from TRBV7-2 and TRBJ2-1; maybe TRBD2 (6 bases). Germline V gene sequence: CDR1 SGHTA, CDR2 FQGNSA. The CDR3 is made up of 15 amino acids. The V end lost 4 bases, the J end lost 7 bases, and 17 bases lay between the germline ends. As DNA, the CDR3 is TGTGCCAGCAGCTCCGGAGGGCCCCGGGGGAATGAGCAGTTCTTC. It specifies CASSSGGPRGNEQFF.

The chain employs TRBV11-2 and TRBJ2-1; 7 bases align to TRBD2. V shed 3 bases and J 13 bases; nucleotides not matched to a gene: 9. Looked up from germline, CDR1 is SGHAT and CDR2 is FQNNGV. The CDR3 consists of 13 residues. As DNA, the CDR3 is TGTGCCAGCAGCTTTGGGCCTAGCGGACCCCAGTTCTTC. Translating it yields CASSFGPSGPQFF.

V usage is TRBV5-4 and J usage is TRBJ1-1, with D maybe TRBD1 (6 bases). This CDR3 region has 13 residues. CDR1 and CDR2 from the germline V gene are SGHNT and YYREEE (reference sequence). V lost 4 bases, J lost 1 base, and 8 bases lay in between. CDR3 in amino acids: CASSGQSNTEAFF. The CDR3 coding sequence is TGTGCCAGCAGCGGACAGTCGAACACTGAAGCTTTCTTT.

CDR3 in amino acids: CAWSPGVANYGYTF. CDR3 coding DNA: TGTGCCTGGAGCCCAGGGGTGGCAAACTATGGCTACACCTTC. The chain is built from TRBV30 and TRBJ1-2, with a tentative D call TRBD1 (6 bases). Trimming left V 3 bases short and J 2 bases short, with 13 bases between. CDR3 length: 14 amino acids. CDR1 and CDR2 from the germline V gene are GTSNPN and SVGIG (reference sequence).

The V and J genes are TRBV11-2 and TRBJ2-3, with D hard to call. The length of the CDR3 is 15 residues. Germline V gene lookup returns CDR1 SGHAT and CDR2 FQNNGV. Between the trimmed V and J ends, which lost 8 bases and 2 bases, there was a span of 17 bases. The CDR3 protein is CASQPLTRVTDTQYF. The CDR3 region has the DNA TGTGCCAGCCAACCCTTAACCCGAGTCACAGATACGCAGTATTTT.

This chain connects TRBV6-2 or TRBV6-3 to TRBJ1-1; D not certain. This CDR3 comprises 15 residues. Per germline, CDR1 MNHEY and CDR2 SVGEGT. The V and J ends lost 0 bases and 1 base respectively, with 9 bases between them. The CDR3 nucleotides are TGTGCCAGCAGTTACTCGGTCAACAGGAACACTGAAGCTTTCTTT. This encodes CASSYSVNRNTEAFF.

The gene calls are TRBV7-8 and TRBJ1-2; 9 nucleotides match TRBD1. Trimming cost V 5 bases and J 4 bases; bases outside gene matches: 5. This CDR3 is built from 14 residues. Looked up from germline, CDR1 is SGHVS and CDR2 is FQNEAQ. DNA of the CDR3: TGTGCCAGCAGCAGGGGACAGGGAAGCTATGGCTACACCTTC. Its protein is CASSRGQGSYGYTF. The full variable domain, in which reference TRBV7-8 and TRBJ1-2 provide the parts outside the CDR3, is GAGVSQSPRYKVAKRGQDVALRCDPISGHVSLFWYQQALGQGPEFLTYFQNEAQLDKSGLPSDRFFAERPEGSVSTLKIQRTQQEDSAVYLCASSRGQGSYGYTFGSGTRLTVV.

The chain uses TRBV9 and TRBJ1-2, with TRBD1 matching over 9 bases. Germline V gives CDR1 SGDLS, CDR2 YYNGEE. This CDR3 comprises 14 residues. The V segment lost 0 bases and the J segment 6 bases; nucleotides outside the gene matches: 3. Written as DNA, the CDR3 is TGTGCCAGCAGCGTAGTGGGACAGGGCCATGGCTACACCTTC. Translated: CASSVVGQGHGYTF.

This chain joins TRBV19 and TRBJ1-5; 11 bases align to TRBD1. V gave up 5 bases and J gave up 5 bases; unmatched junction bases: 8. CDR1 is LNHDA, CDR2 SQIVND, per germline (reference sequence). This CDR3 spans 16 amino acids. The CDR3 DNA reads as TGTGCCAGTAGTGTAGGAGGGACAGGGGGGTATCAGCCCCAGCATTTT. It yields the protein CASSVGGTGGYQPQHF.

The V gene is TRBV10-3, the J gene TRBJ2-1; 15 bases align to TRBD2. The J segment lost 4 bases and the V segment lost 6 bases, leaving 1 base of the junction unmatched. This CDR3 spans 15 amino acids. In germline, CDR1 is ENHRY, CDR2 SYGVKD. The DNA for the CDR3 is TGTGCCATCAGCGGGACTAGCGGGGGGTACAATGAGCAGTTCTTC. Protein product: CAISGTSGGYNEQFF.

The gene calls are TRBV7-2 and TRBJ1-2; D call uncertain. Germline assignment: CDR1 SGHTA and CDR2 FQGNSA. CDR3 length: 11 residues. V lost 4 bases and J lost 4, with 4 bases in between. CDR3 bases: TGTGCCAGCAGCTCCCTCTATGGCTACACCTTC. Protein: CASSSLYGYTF. The full variable domain, rest sourced from reference TRBV7-2 and TRBJ1-2, is GAGVSQSPSNKVTEKGKDVELRCDPISGHTALYWYRQSLGQGLEFLIYFQGNSAPDKSGLPSDRFSAERTGGSVSTLTIQRTQQEDSAVYLCASSSLYGYTFGSGTRLTVV.

The CDR3 loop reads CASSTARTNTGELFF. DNA of the CDR3: TGTGCCAGTAGTACTGCGAGGACGAACACCGGGGAGCTGTTTTTT. The gene calls are TRBV19 and TRBJ2-2; unclear D gene. CDR1 and CDR2 (germline): LNHDA, SQIVND (reference sequence). The CDR3 totals 15 residues. V dropped 4 bases and J dropped 0 bases, with 9 bases sitting between them.

This clone occurred a few times. The chain uses TRBV7-8 and TRBJ1-1; D unresolved. This CDR3 contains 14 residues. CDR1 and CDR2 (germline): SGHVS, FQNEAQ. V lost 1 base and J lost 4, with 10 bases in between. The DNA of the CDR3 is TGTGCCAGCAGCTTAGAGAGGCTGAGCACTGAAGCTTTCTTT. The encoded protein is CASSLERLSTEAFF. Combining the CDR3 with reference TRBV7-8 and TRBJ1-1 gives the whole variable domain GAGVSQSPRYKVAKRGQDVALRCDPISGHVSLFWYQQALGQGPEFLTYFQNEAQLDKSGLPSDRFFAERPEGSVSTLKIQRTQQEDSAVYLCASSLERLSTEAFFGQGTRLTVV.

V and J are TRBV5-1 and TRBJ1-1; D gene ambiguous. The germline CDR1 and CDR2 sequences are SGHRS and YFSETQ. V dropped 4 bases and J dropped 2 bases, with 15 bases sitting between them. The CDR3 contains 15 residues. In nucleotides, the CDR3 is TGCGCCAGCAGCCAATCCGGGAGGGATAACACTGAAGCTTTCTTT. This translates into CASSQSGRDNTEAFF.

The chain employs TRBV27 and TRBJ2-7; 10 nucleotides align to TRBD2. This CDR3 spans 15 amino acids. Per germline, CDR1 MNHEY and CDR2 SMNVEV (reference sequence). With V trimmed by 4 bases and J by 5 bases, 8 bases remained unmatched. CDR3 protein: CASSSLAGKINEQYF. The CDR3 bases are TGTGCCAGCAGTTCACTAGCGGGGAAGATCAACGAGCAGTACTTC.

The chain recombines TRBV19 with TRBJ1-4, with D tentatively TRBD1 (6 bases). The length of the CDR3 is 13 residues. V was shortened by 7 bases and J by 5 bases, with 11 bases between the two germline ends. Per the germline V gene, CDR1 is LNHDA and CDR2 is SQIVND (reference sequence). CDR3 DNA: TGTGCCAGTAAGGACAGACTGAATGAAAAACTGTTTTTT. Its protein product is CASKDRLNEKLFF.